The sequence of this T cell receptor beta chain was determined in a study of T cell repertoires in cytomegalovirus infection. Study context: An indication of both CMV infection and matching HLA type came from public TCR beta signatures. Study-wide results and limits: CMV-specific TCR beta clonotypes restricted by HLA-C were the ones dominating the ex vivo response. Pooled public TCR beta family frequency picked out CMV carriers with the relevant HLA.

In the case of this clonotype: Its antigen is as yet unknown.

TCRdb called the reads again in MiXCR, with one record for every CDR3 protein. This table holds around 290,000 distinct CDR3 sequences, roughly 26% found once. CDR1 and CDR2 from the germline V gene are SEHNR and FQNEAQ (reference sequence). V was cut by 5 bases and J by 4 bases, with 17 bases left in between. This CDR3 spans 15 amino acids. Material for sequencing was PBMCs. V and J are TRBV7-9 and TRBJ1-1; D gene unclear. This TCR derives from a human donor in good health (CMV status not recorded). Some clones in this sample may be carry-over from other donors' samples. As DNA, the CDR3 is TGTGCCAGCAGCCTAATAACTGAAATTTTCACTGAAGCTTTCTTT. The encoded protein is CASSLITEIFTEAFF.